This T cell receptor (beta chain) emerged from a study of blood T cell repertoires in COVID-19 (TCRdb year 2020). At the level of the whole study: The collaborator samples originated in the United States, Italy and Spain and spanned the acute and convalescent phases of COVID-19. The prospective study material was composed of cDNA or gDNA derived from T cells, B-cell-depleted T cells, or PBMCs. Subjects who had been exposed to COVID-19, were actively infected with it, or had recovered from it provided the deeply sampled blood TCRbeta repertoires that made up the dataset. The repertoires were released in a freely available public database intended as a resource for research on the immune response to SARS-CoV-2. Samples were obtained from the ongoing ImmuneRACE study (first 160 participants) and from over a thousand subjects provided by 6 global collaborators. A de-identified subject ID, COVID-19 status, age in years and sex were almost always included in the sample metadata. Where HLA class I and class II types were available, the types were taken from metadata supplied by the sample provider, not from assay-based typing. Study-wide conclusions, independent of this receptor: The amount of clinical and demographic metadata varied by source and participant and was provided uncurated.

TCRbeta CDR3 regions were amplified from genomic DNA using the immunoSEQ Assay, a bias-controlled multiplex PCR. Processing in the source paper ran as follows. The number of nucleated cells in each sample was estimated by amplification of reference gene primers within the assay. To quantify the absolute abundance of each unique TCRbeta CDR3 rearrangement, sequence reads were collapsed and filtered. For each sample, productive Simpson clonality was calculated as the square root of Simpson's diversity index over productive rearrangements. TCRdb obtained this table from immuneACCESS and retained in-frame rearrangements with V and J assigned. These tables miss some clones; where compared with another copy, unresolved V genes account for less than half of the shortfall, and the remainder is unexplained. V, J and clone size reflect that table, while D and trimming were determined from the DNA. The sample has 200,000 to 250,000 clones on record, about 80% of them singletons. The top ten constitute around 2% of the sample.

Germline trimming amounts to 4 bases on V and 3 bases on J, with 3 as the count of junction bases outside the gene matches. The CDR3 sequence holds 16 residues, the cysteine and phenylalanine included. Left in the record is the CDR3 DNA by itself, 48 bases read in frame from the first base. Per the germline V gene, MGHDK is the CDR1 and SYGVNS is the CDR2. Each collaborating institution followed its own protocols to collect whole blood in K2EDTA tubes. For TCRbeta analysis, collaborators shipped samples as frozen whole blood, isolated PBMCs, or DNA extracted from either of those sample types. In regard to this clone: Its cognate antigen has yet to be identified. Per-nucleotide qualities are absent, and no much larger clonotype sits a single base away.

The sequence joins TRBV25-1 to TRBJ2-1; TRBD2 lines up with 13 middle nucleotides. This clonotype was sampled from a woman older than 75 with acute or convalescent COVID-19. The sample consisted of peripheral blood. The CDR3 sequence is CASSGTSGGDYNEQFF. The sequenced DNA is TGTGCCAGCAGTGGGACTAGCGGGGGAGACTACAATGAGCAGTTCTTC.